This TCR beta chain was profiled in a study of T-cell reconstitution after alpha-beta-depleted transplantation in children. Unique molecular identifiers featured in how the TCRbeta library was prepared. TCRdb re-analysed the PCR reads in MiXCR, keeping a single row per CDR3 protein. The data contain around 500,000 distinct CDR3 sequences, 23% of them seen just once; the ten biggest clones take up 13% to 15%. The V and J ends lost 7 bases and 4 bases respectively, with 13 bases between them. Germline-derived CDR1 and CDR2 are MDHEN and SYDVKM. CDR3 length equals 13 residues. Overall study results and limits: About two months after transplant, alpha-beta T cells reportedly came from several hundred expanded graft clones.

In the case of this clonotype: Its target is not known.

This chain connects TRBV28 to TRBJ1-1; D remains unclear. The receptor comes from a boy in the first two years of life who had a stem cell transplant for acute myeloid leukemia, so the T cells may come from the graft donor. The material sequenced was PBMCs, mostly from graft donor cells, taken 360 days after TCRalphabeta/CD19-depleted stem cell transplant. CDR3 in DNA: TGTGCCAGCACCCCCGGTCACCTCACTGAAGCTTTCTTT. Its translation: CASTPGHLTEAFF. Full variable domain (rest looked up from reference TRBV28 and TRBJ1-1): DVKVTQSSRYLVKRTGEKVFLECVQDMDHENMFWYRQDPGLGLRLIYFSYDVKMKEKGDIPEGYSVSREKKERFSLILESASTNQTSMYLCASTPGHLTEAFFGQGTRLTVV.